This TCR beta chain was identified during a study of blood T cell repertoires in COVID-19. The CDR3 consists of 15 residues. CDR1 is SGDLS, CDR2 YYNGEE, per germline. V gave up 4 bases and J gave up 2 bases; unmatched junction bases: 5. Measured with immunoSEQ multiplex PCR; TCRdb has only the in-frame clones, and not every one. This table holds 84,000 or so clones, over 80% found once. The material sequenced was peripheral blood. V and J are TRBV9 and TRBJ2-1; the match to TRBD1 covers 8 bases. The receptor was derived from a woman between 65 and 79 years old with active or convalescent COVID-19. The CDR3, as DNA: TGTGCCAGCAGCACCAGACAGGGGACCTACAATGAGCAGTTCTTC. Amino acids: CASSTRQGTYNEQFF.